The 30 T cell receptor beta chains in this list originate from one sample, sequenced in a study of T cell repertoires in cytomegalovirus infection (dated by TCRdb to the late 2010s). The sequencing machine was an Illumina HiSeq 1500. Starting from the raw public reads, TCRdb applied fastp trimming at Q25, assembled clones with MiXCR and retained in-frame beta chains. When rows share a CDR3 protein, they turn into one entry using the most common DNA and genes. Counted in this sample were some 600,000 distinct CDR3 sequences; 20% to 25% of them appeared once. The biggest ten clones account for roughly 8% of the sample. Sequenced input: CD8+ T cells from PBMCs. The origin of the receptors is a human donor in good health (CMV status not recorded). Some clones in this sample may be carry-over from other donors' samples.

J is TRBJ1-2 and V is TRBV14; weak D call: TRBD1 (6 bases). Trimming took 0 bases from V and 6 from J, leaving 14 bases between them. Germline values: CDR1 SGHDN, CDR2 FVKESK. This CDR3 spans 15 amino acids. The DNA for the CDR3 is TGTGCCAGCAGCCAAGAAGAGACAGGAATACATGGCTACACCTTC. This codes for CASSQEETGIHGYTF.

This clonotype was detected ten times or more. The rearrangement links TRBV7-6 to TRBJ1-1, with D possibly TRBD1 on 5 matching bases. Germline CDR1 and CDR2: SGHVS and FNYEAQ. Trimming removed 6 bases from V and 5 bases from J, with 13 bases in between. This CDR3 is 13 amino acids long. CDR3 sequence: CASRRPGGTEAFF. CDR3 sequence (DNA): TGTGCCAGCAGACGACCGGGGGGGACTGAAGCTTTCTTT.

A word on this clonotype: A read error may explain this, as a much larger clone is one base away. V and J are TRBV27 and TRBJ1-1, with 8 bases that match TRBD1. Trimming at V came to 4 bases and at J to 5 bases, leaving 6 bases not matched to a gene. This CDR3 has 14 residues. Germline-derived CDR1 and CDR2 are MNHEY and SMNVEV (reference sequence). This CDR3 reads CASSSAGGWTEAFF. The CDR3 nucleotides read TGTGCCAGCAGTTCTGCAGGGGGCTGGACTGAAGCTTTCTTT.

This clonotype was counted only a few times. V usage is TRBV11-1 and J usage is TRBJ2-3; a weak D match, TRBD2 (5 bases). CDR1 SGHAT and CDR2 FQDESV come from the germline V gene (reference sequence). The CDR3 has 15 residues. V lost 2 bases to trimming and J lost 4 bases, with 13 bases between them. CDR3 bases: TGTGCCAGCAGCTTACCGGGTGGGAGAGCAGATACGCAGTATTTT. This sequence encodes CASSLPGGRADTQYF.

The chain links TRBV13 to TRBJ1-4, with D maybe TRBD1 (5 bases). There are 14 residues in the CDR3. Germline assignment: CDR1 PRHDT and CDR2 FYEKMQ (reference sequence). The V end was cut by 4 bases, the J end by 7 bases, with 13 bases between. CDR3 protein: CASSSRGWSEKLFF. CDR3 nucleotides: TGTGCCAGCAGCTCCCGGGGGTGGAGTGAAAAACTGTTTTTT.

This clonotype was picked up one time. With a much larger clone just one base away, this may be a read error. The V call is TRBV7-9, the J call TRBJ2-1, with D maybe TRBD2 (6 bases). Germline CDR1 and CDR2: SEHNR and FQNEAQ (reference sequence). Trimming pared 5 bases from V and 4 bases from J, leaving 18 bases between. This CDR3 comprises 16 residues. CDR3 in DNA: TGTGCCAGCAGCCCAAGGGGCGTGACTAGTTACAATGAGCAGTTCTTC. Amino acid sequence: CASSPRGVTSYNEQFF.

The J gene is TRBJ2-1, the V gene TRBV14; 10 bases fit TRBD2. This CDR3 is 15 amino acids long. J lost 8 bases, V lost 4 bases, and 8 bases had no gene match. Looked up from germline, CDR1 is SGHDN and CDR2 is FVKESK. As DNA, the CDR3 is TGTGCCAGCAGCCTGCAGCGGGGGGGCCTCGATGAGCAGTTCTTC. Residues: CASSLQRGGLDEQFF.

This sequence joins TRBV5-5 and TRBJ2-7, with 11 bases matching TRBD1. The CDR3 length is 17 residues. J gave up 3 bases and V 5 bases, and 13 bases lay outside the gene matches. The V gene's germline CDR1 is SGHKS and CDR2 YYEKEE (reference sequence). The CDR3 bases are TGTGCCAGCAGGGCCGGGACAGGGGGAATTCTGGGCTACGAGCAGTACTTC. The encoded protein is CASRAGTGGILGYEQYF.

The V call is TRBV25-1, the J call TRBJ1-2, with D possibly TRBD1 on 5 matching bases. V lost 6 bases and J 3 bases, leaving 14 bases between the germline ends. The CDR3 has 14 amino acids. CDR1 and CDR2 from the germline V gene are MGHDK and SYGVNS. CDR3 bases: TGTGCCAGCAGACCTCCTGGGGGATACTATGGCTACACCTTC. Protein: CASRPPGGYYGYTF.

This clonotype was observed at least ten times. The chain's CDR3 is CASSPHPEVWEQYF. The CDR3, as DNA: TGCGCCAGCAGCCCCCACCCCGAGGTGTGGGAGCAGTACTTC. J is TRBJ2-7 and V is TRBV4-1; D not resolved. Germline-derived CDR1 and CDR2 are MGHRA and YSYEKL. Trimming took 4 bases from V and 7 from J, leaving 17 bases between them. The CDR3 extends over 14 amino acids.

The chain carries TRBV20-1 and TRBJ2-5; D is tentatively TRBD1 or TRBD2 (5 bases each). The V gene's germline CDR1 is DFQATT and CDR2 SNEGSKA (reference sequence). The length of the CDR3 is 14 residues. V lost 6 bases and J lost 5, with 19 bases in between. CDR3 DNA: TGCAGTGCCTTGAACCGGGAAAACAGGGAGACCCAGTACTTC. It codes for CSALNRENRETQYF.

This clonotype has at least ten counts. The chain combines TRBV7-8 with TRBJ2-6; 12 positions match TRBD2. CDR3 length: 18 amino acids. Germline lookup yields CDR1 SGHVS and CDR2 FQNEAQ. After removal of 4 bases from V and 4 bases from J, the junction contained 8 bases not matched to a gene. This CDR3 is CASSSPTSGGGGANVLTF. CDR3 coding DNA: TGTGCCAGCAGCTCCCCGACTAGCGGGGGAGGAGGGGCCAACGTCCTGACTTTC.

This clonotype was recorded a few times. The gene calls are TRBV10-3 and TRBJ2-3; no definite D call. CDR3 length: 14 residues. Trimming left V 0 bases short and J 2 bases short, with 6 bases between. CDR1 and CDR2 (germline): ENHRY, SYGVKD. CDR3 nucleotides: TGTGCCATCAGTGAGTCTTACCCCACAGATACGCAGTATTTT. Encoded protein: CAISESYPTDTQYF.

The V and J genes are TRBV5-1 and TRBJ2-1; 9 nucleotides agree with TRBD1. Germline V CDR1 and CDR2: SGHRS, YFSETQ. V shed 4 bases and J 5 bases; nucleotides not matched to a gene: 7. CDR3 length equals 15 residues. This CDR3 is CASSRQGEANNEQFF. The CDR3 bases are TGCGCCAGCAGCCGACAGGGGGAGGCCAACAATGAGCAGTTCTTC.

Comment on this clonotype: This may be a read error, as it is one base from a much larger clone. The chain recombines TRBV28 with TRBJ2-3, with 9 nucleotides matching TRBD1. This CDR3 is built from 18 residues. Germline loops: CDR1 MDHEN, CDR2 SYDVKM. Unmatched junction bases numbered 15, after V lost 5 bases and J lost 3 bases. The CDR3 is CASSLPGQGSDPTDTQYF. CDR3 coding DNA: TGTGCCAGCAGTCTACCGGGACAGGGATCCGATCCAACAGATACGCAGTATTTT.

This clonotype came up many times. The chain recombines TRBV7-9 with TRBJ2-5; D call uncertain. The germline V gene encodes CDR1 SEHNR and CDR2 FQNEAQ (reference sequence). V was shortened by 1 base and J by 5 bases, with 5 bases between the two germline ends. The CDR3 contains 12 residues. CDR3 DNA sequence: TGTGCCAGCAGCTTAGGAAGGGAGACCCAGTACTTC. This encodes CASSLGRETQYF.

The chain couples TRBV20-1 to TRBJ1-5; the D gene is possibly TRBD1 (5 bases). CDR3 length: 15 amino acids. In germline, CDR1 is DFQATT, CDR2 SNEGSKA (reference sequence). V lost 6 bases and J 0 bases, leaving 15 bases between the germline ends. The DNA for the CDR3 is TGCAGTGCCCCGGAGGGGTTATATAGCAATCAGCCCCAGCATTTT. Translating it yields CSAPEGLYSNQPQHF.

This clonotype has a handful of counts. This chain joins TRBV7-9 and TRBJ2-7; 12 bases align to TRBD1. This CDR3 spans 16 amino acids. The germline V gene has CDR1 SEHNR and CDR2 FQNEAQ (reference sequence). The junction had 13 bases not matched to a gene; V was cut back by 6 bases and J by 7 bases. CDR3 region: CASSSLPGQGAPEQYF. The CDR3 DNA is TGTGCCAGCAGTTCACTCCCGGGACAGGGGGCCCCGGAGCAGTACTTC.

The chain is built from TRBV29-1 and TRBJ1-1, with a weak D call TRBD1 (5 bases). This CDR3 spans 14 amino acids. From germline, CDR1 is SQVTM and CDR2 ANQGSEA. Trimming pared 3 bases from V and 3 bases from J, leaving 14 bases between. The CDR3 DNA follows: TGCAGCGTTGACCCAGGGTTGGGGGACACTGAAGCTTTCTTT. Protein: CSVDPGLGDTEAFF. Complete variable domain (other parts from reference TRBV29-1 and TRBJ1-1): SAVISQKPSRDICQRGTSLTIQCQVDSQVTMMFWYRQQPGQSLTLIATANQGSEATYESGFVIDKFPISRPNLTFSTLTVSNMSPEDSSIYLCSVDPGLGDTEAFFGQGTRLTVV.

J is TRBJ2-7 and V is TRBV20-1, with 9 bases aligning to TRBD1. V shed 5 bases and J 3 bases; nucleotides not matched to a gene: 8. Germline lookup yields CDR1 DFQATT and CDR2 SNEGSKA (reference sequence). This CDR3 has 14 residues. CDR3 coding DNA: TGCAGTGCTCAACCGGGACAGGGCTTCTACGAGCAGTACTTC. This translates into CSAQPGQGFYEQYF.

V is TRBV7-9 and J is TRBJ2-5, with D possibly being TRBD2 (5 bases). Trimming took off 5 bases at V and 0 bases at J, with 22 bases between the two ends. Germline CDR1 SEHNR, CDR2 FQNEAQ (reference sequence). This CDR3 spans 18 amino acids. CDR3 in amino acids: CASSRELEDRGHQETQYF. In nucleotides, the CDR3 is TGTGCCAGCAGCCGTGAATTGGAGGACCGAGGCCACCAAGAGACCCAGTACTTC.

This clonotype was counted between two and nine times. The genes are TRBV7-6 and TRBJ2-1, with a weak D call TRBD1 (5 bases). The CDR3 runs to 13 residues. V lost 5 bases, J lost 4 bases, and 9 bases lay in between. CDR1 SGHVS and CDR2 FNYEAQ come from the germline V gene. The DNA for the CDR3 is TGTGCCAGCAGCGTTGCAGGGTACAATGAGCAGTTCTTC. Its translation: CASSVAGYNEQFF.

This clonotype was counted a few times. This chain links TRBV5-4 with TRBJ2-1, with TRBD1 matching over 10 bases. V dropped 2 bases and J dropped 8; count of bases not matched to a gene: 4. There are 14 residues in the CDR3. Germline V lookup: CDR1 SGHNT, CDR2 YYREEE (reference sequence). The CDR3 nucleotides are TGTGCCAGCAGCTTTGGGGACAGGGGTCATGAGCAGTTCTTC. Its translation: CASSFGDRGHEQFF.

This clonotype showed up many times. The gene calls are TRBV7-9 and TRBJ2-3; TRBD1 matches at 10 bases. This CDR3 spans 16 amino acids. Per germline, CDR1 SEHNR and CDR2 FQNEAQ (reference sequence). Trimming took 6 bases from V and 4 from J; bases not matched to a gene: 10. The CDR3 protein is CASRTYSGQGADTQYF. CDR3 sequence (DNA): TGTGCCAGCAGGACATACTCCGGACAGGGGGCAGATACGCAGTATTTT.

In its sample, this clonotype was seen a few times. The genes are TRBV7-9 and TRBJ1-1; perhaps TRBD1 as D (6 bases). The ends were cut back, 5 bases at V and 1 base at J, with 17 bases in the middle. CDR3 length equals 16 residues. Germline V gives CDR1 SEHNR, CDR2 FQNEAQ (reference sequence). This chain's CDR3 is CASSAVGGAQNTEAFF. The DNA of the CDR3 is TGTGCCAGCAGCGCCGTAGGGGGGGCACAGAACACTGAAGCTTTCTTT.

This clonotype was counted only a few times. Mismatch with germline at one junction end may stem from a read error. The CDR3 DNA reads TGTACCAGCAGCACAGGACTTGACGAGAAAAACATTCAGTACTTC. Amino acid sequence: CTSSTGLDEKNIQYF. The chain carries TRBV7-8 and TRBJ2-4; D may be TRBD1 or TRBD2 (5 bases each). Germline V gene data show CDR1 as SGHVS and CDR2 as FQNEAQ. The CDR3 runs to 15 residues.

Concerning this clonotype: The junction and the germline gene differ at one end; a read error may be behind it. The rearrangement links TRBV7-6 to TRBJ1-5, with a tentative D call TRBD1 (6 bases). The germline gives CDR1 SGHVS, CDR2 FNYEAQ. The CDR3 has 13 amino acids. The CDR3: CVSSQGSGQPQHF. As DNA, the CDR3 is TGTGTCAGCAGCCAGGGGTCGGGACAGCCCCAGCATTTT.

This clonotype showed up many times. The chain carries TRBV4-3 and TRBJ1-4, with D hard to call. Germline V gives CDR1 LGHNA, CDR2 YSLEER. Deletions cut 4 bases from V and 0 bases from J, with 12 bases between. This CDR3 is 16 amino acids long. The DNA of the CDR3 is TGCGCCAGCAGCCGCTCCCAGATTGCAACTAATGAAAAACTGTTTTTT. It yields the protein CASSRSQIATNEKLFF.

In this sample, this clonotype turned up many times. The CDR3 bases are TGTGCCAGCAGTTACGAGGCGGCTAGCGGGGGCTCTAGCACAGATACGCAGTATTTT. It encodes CASSYEAASGGSSTDTQYF. V and J are TRBV6-5 and TRBJ2-3, with 10 bases identical to TRBD2. The CDR3 is 19 amino acids. Unmatched junction bases numbered 11, after V lost 2 bases and J lost 0 bases. Germline values: CDR1 MNHEY, CDR2 SVGAGI.

This clonotype was counted ten times or more. The chain links TRBV7-2 to TRBJ1-2; D is undetermined. The germline V gene has CDR1 SGHTA and CDR2 FQGNSA. The CDR3 contains 15 residues. V lost 4 bases and J lost 0, with 12 bases in between. The CDR3: CASSSTDDSNYGYTF. In DNA, the CDR3 is TGTGCCAGCAGCTCGACCGACGATTCTAACTATGGCTACACCTTC.